This T cell receptor beta chain came from a study of shared clonotypes between healthy human individuals. The overall study: Ranging from 18 to 49 in age, donors were a couple of women and a few men. Study-wide findings and caveats: Naive subsets, compared against memory subsets, generally had larger estimated richness values.

Over several immunoSEQ plates, each subset's genomic DNA was distributed in even portions. Original processing methods: Quality scores were absent from the junction-only immunoSEQ sequences, so filtering differed. Only in-frame clones appear in the TCRdb table, and some are missing; sequencing was by immunoSEQ multiplex PCR. V and J calls and clone size are copied from that table; D and trimming were computed from the DNA. The sample lists roughly 2.2 million clones, more than 80% occurring once. The V gene's germline CDR1 is LNHDA and CDR2 SQIVND (reference sequence). The trim removed 5 bases at V and 2 bases at J, leaving 5 bases unmatched. The CDR3 extends over 14 amino acids. With regard to this clone: The antigen is unknown.

J is TRBJ2-7 and V is TRBV19, with 8 bases matching TRBD2. This sequence originates from a man younger than 35 in good health. Some clones in this sample may be carry-over from other donors' samples. Material: naive CD4+ T cells from PBMCs. Subset of the sample: CD45RA+ positively selected. CDR3 residues: CASSHGTSTYEQYF. CDR3 DNA: TGTGCCAGTAGTCATGGGACTAGTACCTACGAGCAGTACTTC.